These 21 T cell receptor beta chains share one sample of origin, sequenced in a study of blood T cell repertoires in COVID-19. Profiled with immunoSEQ multiplex PCR; TCRdb holds only in-frame clones, not every one. The data show 65,000 or so clones, almost 85% seen once. The material sequenced was peripheral blood. These receptors were collected from a man between 60 and 75 years old with acute or convalescent COVID-19.

This clone was counted a few times. V gene TRBV15 combines with J gene TRBJ1-4; 7 bases align to TRBD1. V shed 3 bases and J 6 bases; nucleotides not matched to a gene: 7. Germline CDR1 LNHNV, CDR2 YYDKDF (reference sequence). The CDR3 is made up of 15 amino acids. CDR3 coding DNA: TGTGCCACCAGCAGTGGACAGGTAGCCGATGAAAAACTGTTTTTT. It translates to CATSSGQVADEKLFF.

This clone occurred once. The chain links TRBV9 to TRBJ2-1; weak D call: TRBD2 (6 bases). The V gene lost 0 bases and the J gene lost 0 bases, with 13 bases spanning the gap. The CDR3 runs 17 residues. CDR1 is SGDLS and CDR2 is YYNGEE in the germline V gene. The CDR3, as DNA: TGTGCCAGCAGCGTAGAACTGGGGGGAAGCTCCTACAATGAGCAGTTCTTC. Translation: CASSVELGGSSYNEQFF.

This clone appeared a single time. The chain uses TRBV5-1 and TRBJ1-2; 8 bases match TRBD1. This CDR3 has 12 residues. Looked up from germline, CDR1 is SGHRS and CDR2 is YFSETQ. V was clipped by 2 bases and J by 10 bases; unmatched bases: 4. This CDR3 is CASSFGTGDYTF. The CDR3 coding sequence is TGCGCCAGCAGCTTCGGGACAGGCGACTACACCTTC.

The J gene is TRBJ1-2, the V gene TRBV30; D uncertain. CDR1 and CDR2 from the germline V gene are GTSNPN and SVGIG (reference sequence). V lost 0 bases and J lost 3, with 11 bases in between. This CDR3 is built from 14 residues. CDR3 sequence (DNA): TGTGCCTGGAGTGTAAGAGGGTGGGACTATGGCTACACCTTC. Translation gives CAWSVRGWDYGYTF.

The chain is built from TRBV21-1 and TRBJ1-1; TRBD1 is the table's D call, not checked against the DNA. TRBV21-1 is recorded as a pseudogene. This CDR3 has 17 residues. The CDR3 nucleotides are TGTGCCAGCAGCAAAGGATTGGGCCCAGGGTGCTGGACTGAAGCTTTCTTT. It is translated as CASSKGLGPGCWTEAFF.

The chain employs TRBV5-3 and TRBJ2-1; a weak D match, TRBD2 (5 bases). TRBV5-3 is an ORF for which the function is uncertain. V lost 10 bases to trimming and J lost 9 bases, with 11 bases between them. The CDR3 sequence is 10 residues long. The CDR3 sequence: CALSSGEQFF. The CDR3 bases are TGTGCCCTTTCGAGCGGTGAGCAGTTCTTC.

This clone turned up a few times. V is TRBV5-1 and J is TRBJ2-7, with a weak D call TRBD1 (6 bases). With 4 bases removed from V and 3 bases from J, the gap between germline ends came to 14 bases. Germline-derived CDR1 and CDR2 are SGHRS and YFSETQ. The CDR3 has 14 amino acids. CDR3 nucleotide sequence: TGCGCCAGCAGCCAGGACAGTGATATCTACGAGCAGTACTTC. As protein: CASSQDSDIYEQYF.

V is TRBV6-4 and J is TRBJ2-5; TRBD2 matches at 7 bases. Germline-derived CDR1 and CDR2 are MRHNA and SNTAGT. Germline trimming cut 6 bases from V and 4 bases from J; bases unmatched to any gene: 5. CDR3 length: 13 residues. CDR3 nucleotide sequence: TGTGCCAGCAGCAGGGACTACGGAGAGACCCAGTACTTC. Amino acid sequence: CASSRDYGETQYF.

The V and J genes are TRBV5-1 and TRBJ2-1, with 8 nucleotides matching TRBD2. The CDR3 covers 14 residues. V lost 4 bases to trimming and J lost 7 bases; unmatched junction nucleotides: 7. Germline V lookup: CDR1 SGHRS, CDR2 YFSETQ. This CDR3 is CASSPMTSANEQFF. In nucleotides, the CDR3 is TGCGCCAGCAGCCCGATGACTAGCGCGAATGAGCAGTTCTTC.

V and J are TRBV7-8 and TRBJ2-7; maybe TRBD2 (5 bases). The germline V gene has CDR1 SGHVS and CDR2 FQNEAQ. V lost 2 bases and J 9 bases, leaving 8 bases between the germline ends. The CDR3 extends over 11 amino acids. CDR3 coding DNA: TGTGCCAGCAGCTTATCCGGAGGGCAGTACTTC. Encoded protein: CASSLSGGQYF.

This chain links TRBV27 with TRBJ1-6, with D possibly being TRBD1 (5 bases). The CDR3 has 16 residues. Germline V gene sequence: CDR1 MNHEY, CDR2 SMNVEV (reference sequence). Trimming cost V 5 bases and J 6 bases, with 17 bases left between them. The CDR3 is CASSTARGNSNSPLHF. The DNA for the CDR3 is TGTGCCAGCAGTACCGCTCGGGGGAATAGTAATTCACCCCTCCACTTT.

J is TRBJ1-1 and V is TRBV12-3 or TRBV12-4; the D gene is possibly TRBD1 (5 bases). The CDR3 is made up of 13 amino acids. With 6 bases removed from V and 4 bases from J, the gap between germline ends came to 12 bases. The CDR3, as DNA: TGTGCCAGCAGACGGGGGGTCCTCACTGAAGCTTTCTTT. Translated: CASRRGVLTEAFF.

J is TRBJ2-6 and V is TRBV27, with D hard to call. Looked up from germline, CDR1 is MNHEY and CDR2 is SMNVEV (reference sequence). V gave up 5 bases and J gave up 1 base, with 6 bases separating them. The CDR3 contains 14 residues. CDR3 nucleotides: TGTGCCAGCAGTGGCAGGTCTGGGGCCAACGTCCTGACTTTC. Protein: CASSGRSGANVLTF.

The chain uses TRBV29-1 and TRBJ1-5; 8 bases are a match to TRBD1. CDR3 length: 15 residues. V trimming: 4 bases; J trimming: 5 bases; junction bases outside the gene matches: 10. Per germline, CDR1 SQVTM and CDR2 ANQGSEA. CDR3 residues: CSVVYRGGNDQPQHF. The CDR3 DNA reads TGCAGCGTTGTGTACAGGGGGGGAAACGATCAGCCCCAGCATTTT.

V is TRBV30 and J is TRBJ2-7; TRBD1 matches at 7 bases. The V gene's germline CDR1 is GTSNPN and CDR2 SVGIG (reference sequence). The V segment lost 2 bases and the J segment 6 bases; nucleotides outside the gene matches: 7. The CDR3 length is 13 residues. The CDR3 DNA reads as TGTGCCTGGAGTACCGACAGGGTCAGCGAGCAGTACTTC. This translates into CAWSTDRVSEQYF.

The chain employs TRBV7-3 and TRBJ2-2; D gene uncertain. Germline loops: CDR1 SGHTA, CDR2 FQGTGA. V lost 4 bases, J lost 0 bases, and 6 bases lay in between. The CDR3 spans 14 residues. The CDR3 DNA reads TGTGCCAGCAGCTACCAGGCGAACACCGGGGAGCTGTTTTTT. Its protein product is CASSYQANTGELFF. Together with reference TRBV7-3 and TRBJ2-2, the CDR3 gives the full variable domain: GAGVSQTPSNKVTEKGKYVELRCDPISGHTALYWYRQSLGQGPEFLIYFQGTGAADDSGLPNDRFFAVRPEGSVSTLKIQRTERGDSAVYLCASSYQANTGELFFGEGSRLTVL.

The rearrangement links TRBV18 to TRBJ2-7; a possible D gene is TRBD2 (6 bases). Germline V gives CDR1 KGHSH, CDR2 LQKENI. This CDR3 region has 13 residues. Trimming removed 0 bases at V and 6 bases at J, with 9 bases between. CDR3 bases: TGTGCCAGCTCACCACCGGGGACTCCCGAGCAGTACTTC. Amino acids: CASSPPGTPEQYF.

The V call is TRBV18, the J call TRBJ2-2; 9 nucleotides agree with TRBD1. The germline V gene has CDR1 KGHSH and CDR2 LQKENI. V dropped 5 bases and J dropped 5; count of bases not matched to a gene: 18. The length of the CDR3 is 19 residues. The CDR3 protein is CASSTIPLGQGLWTGELFF. CDR3 sequence (DNA): TGTGCCAGCTCAACAATCCCCCTCGGACAGGGGCTCTGGACCGGGGAGCTGTTTTTT.

The chain employs TRBV10-3 and TRBJ2-3, with 9 bases identical to TRBD2. V lost 2 bases, J lost 6 bases, and 24 bases stayed unmatched. The CDR3 is made up of 21 amino acids. Germline CDR1 reads ENHRY; CDR2 reads SYGVKD. CDR3 sequence: CAISEPGGGEPGRLRLDTQYF. Here the CDR3 DNA reads TGTGCCATCAGTGAGCCTGGCGGGGGGGAACCAGGAAGGTTGAGGTTGGATACGCAGTATTTT.

The rearrangement links TRBV23-1 to TRBJ2-7; D is unclear. TRBV23-1 is given ORF status, its function remaining uncertain. Trimming shortened V by 0 bases and J by 3 bases, and 6 bases separated the two germline ends. This CDR3 spans 13 amino acids. CDR3: CASSQSSNYEQYF. The CDR3 DNA is TGCGCCAGCAGTCAATCGTCCAACTACGAGCAGTACTTC.

This clone was observed once. The chain uses TRBV6-4 and TRBJ2-3, with TRBD2 as a possible D gene (7 bases). The length of the CDR3 is 14 residues. V lost 2 bases and J 2 bases, leaving 8 bases between the germline ends. CDR1 and CDR2 from the germline V gene are MRHNA and SNTAGT. The CDR3 DNA reads TGTGCCAGCAGTGACGGGGGGGCCACAGATACGCAGTATTTT. Encoded protein: CASSDGGATDTQYF.